Each of the 3 T cell receptor beta chains below was sequenced from the same sample in a study of CD8 T cells in ankylosing spondylitis. TCRdb fed the 5' RACE reads into MiXCR, producing one record per CDR3 protein. Of under 300,000 distinct CDR3 sequences detected, about 11% appear once; the ten largest clones hold 6.8%. Sequenced: blood, either unsorted or a sorted T cell fraction (not recorded which). The receptors were gathered from a male donor with ankylosing spondylitis or in good health (not recorded which).

This clonotype was detected ten times or more. The chain joins TRBV20-1 to TRBJ2-1; TRBD1 matches 9 bases. This CDR3 has 14 amino acids. Germline CDR1 and CDR2: DFQATT and SNEGSKA (reference sequence). Trimming cost V 6 bases and J 6 bases; bases outside gene matches: 9. The CDR3 protein is CSAHRQGVGNEQFF. The CDR3 region has the DNA TGCAGTGCCCACCGACAGGGGGTGGGCAATGAGCAGTTCTTC.

This clonotype was seen a few times. The junction shows a germline mismatch at one end, possibly a read error. This sequence joins TRBV5-1 and TRBJ2-3; D is undetermined. Germline values: CDR1 SGHRS, CDR2 YFSETQ. The length of the CDR3 is 13 residues. The CDR3 sequence is CASGLRLTDTQYF. CDR3 nucleotide sequence: TGCGCCAGCGGCTTGCGGCTCACAGATACGCAGTATTTT.

V usage is TRBV7-9 and J usage is TRBJ2-2, with TRBD2 as a possible D gene (5 bases). Germline CDR1 and CDR2: SEHNR and FQNEAQ (reference sequence). V was clipped by 2 bases and J by 2 bases, with 9 bases between them. CDR3 length: 15 amino acids. The CDR3 bases are TGTGCCAGCAGCTTACGAGGGAACAACACCGGGGAGCTGTTTTTT. Its translation is CASSLRGNNTGELFF.